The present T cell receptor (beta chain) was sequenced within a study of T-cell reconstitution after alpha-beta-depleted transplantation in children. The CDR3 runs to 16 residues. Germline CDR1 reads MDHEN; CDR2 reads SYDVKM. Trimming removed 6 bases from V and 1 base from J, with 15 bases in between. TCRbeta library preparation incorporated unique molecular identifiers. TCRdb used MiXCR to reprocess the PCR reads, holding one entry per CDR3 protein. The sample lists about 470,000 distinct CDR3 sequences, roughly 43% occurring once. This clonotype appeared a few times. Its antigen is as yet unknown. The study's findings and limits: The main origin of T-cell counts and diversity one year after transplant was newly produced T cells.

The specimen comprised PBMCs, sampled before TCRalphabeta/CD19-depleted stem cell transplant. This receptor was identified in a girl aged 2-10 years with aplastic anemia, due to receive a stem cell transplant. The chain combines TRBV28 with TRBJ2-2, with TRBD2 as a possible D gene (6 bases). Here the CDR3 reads CASSRDRGRNTGELFF. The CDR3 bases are TGTGCCAGCAGCCGTGATCGGGGGAGGAACACCGGGGAGCTGTTTTTT.